One T cell receptor (beta chain) is described in this entry. Its antigen is unknown. The data are from a study of long-term antiretroviral therapy in people with HIV. Study-level results: Those clones which expanded before ART made up the dominant part of the repertoire at all time points. Post-ART, diversity grew, though it stayed under transplant donor control levels.

Run at survey level, the immunoSEQ assay was version v3.0. The data were produced by immunoSEQ multiplex PCR, yet TCRdb's version contains in-frame clones alone and is incomplete. The repertoire has around 25,000 clones, over 65% of them found once; the top ten carry approximately 6.1%. Every specimen held between roughly 1-11 million cryopreserved PBMC. These were thawed and washed before DNA extraction. The CDR3 loop spans 17 amino acids. The V gene's germline CDR1 is SGHVS and CDR2 FNYEAQ. Trimming took 1 base from V and 7 from J; bases not matched to a gene: 8. The chain employs TRBV7-6 and TRBJ2-2; 11 nucleotides agree with TRBD1. This clonotype was sampled from a man aged 25-45 years with HIV. This material consisted of unsorted PBMCs, taken 4.4 years after starting antiretroviral therapy. The DNA for the CDR3 is TGTGCCAGCAGCTTAGGGACAGGGGGCGAGACAGTCGGGGAGCTGTTTTTT. Protein: CASSLGTGGETVGELFF.